The 5 T cell receptor beta chains presented below share a single source sample, sequenced in a study of blood T cell repertoires in COVID-19. Produced via immunoSEQ multiplex PCR; TCRdb's table is partial and in-frame only. The sample contains approximately 72,000 clones, 88% of which appear only once. Sequencing input: peripheral blood. These receptors were taken from a man aged 45 to 65 with acute or convalescent COVID-19.

The chain has TRBV7-9 and TRBJ2-1; 8 positions match TRBD1. Trimming removed 5 bases from V and 9 bases from J; junction bases left unmatched: 3. Germline assignment: CDR1 SEHNR and CDR2 FQNEAQ (reference sequence). There are 12 residues in the CDR3. The CDR3 DNA follows: TGTGCCAGCAGCCCAGGGGGCGTTGAGCAGTTCTTC. It specifies CASSPGGVEQFF.

The chain is built from TRBV6-6 and TRBJ1-1, with D perhaps TRBD1 (5 bases). Trimming shortened V by 7 bases and J by 1 base, and 10 bases separated the two germline ends. This CDR3 region has 13 residues. Germline V gene lookup returns CDR1 MNHNY and CDR2 SVGAGI (reference sequence). CDR3 sequence (DNA): TGTGCCAGCAACTACGGGGGGAACACTGAAGCTTTCTTT. Protein product: CASNYGGNTEAFF.

V usage is TRBV5-8 and J usage is TRBJ2-5; a possible D gene is TRBD1 (6 bases). The CDR3 runs 15 residues. In germline, CDR1 is SGHTS, CDR2 YDEGEE. V was shortened by 0 bases and J by 1 base, with 10 bases between the two germline ends. CDR3: CASSLVRTVQETQYF. Written as DNA, the CDR3 is TGTGCCAGCAGCTTGGTTAGGACAGTCCAAGAGACCCAGTACTTC.

V and J are TRBV9 and TRBJ2-2, with no clear D. Trimming removed 2 bases from V and 1 base from J, with 6 bases in between. CDR1 SGDLS and CDR2 YYNGEE come from the germline V gene. There are 14 residues in the CDR3. CDR3 nucleotide sequence: TGTGCCAGCAGCGTCGCGGAGAACACCGGGGAGCTGTTTTTT. Its translation is CASSVAENTGELFF.

The CDR3 region is CASEGFYGYTF. In DNA, the CDR3 is TGTGCCAGTGAGGGATTCTATGGCTACACCTTC. The rearrangement uses TRBV5-6 and TRBJ1-2, with D unresolved. The CDR3 covers 11 residues. CDR1 is SGHDT and CDR2 is YYEEEE in the germline V gene. The germline V and J ends were trimmed by 8 bases and 4 bases, with 9 bases remaining between them.